This T cell receptor beta chain is from a study of CD8 T cells in Susac syndrome. Study conclusions and caveats: The number of individuals included in the study's TCR sequencing and HLA analysis was acknowledged as relatively small.

On this clonotype itself: The antigen is not known.

Sequencing of TCR beta drew on CD8+ and CD4+ T cells from blood. Matching for age and sex applied to the controls, who were healthy donors. The authors reverse transcribed roughly 0.5 to 1 ug RNA with random hexamers. Multiplex PCR with immunoSEQ amplified the TCR beta CDR3 across 54 Vbeta and 13 Jbeta. TCRdb passed the immunoSEQ multiplex PCR reads through MiXCR, listing each CDR3 protein once. The profile shows 100,000 to 150,000 distinct CDR3 sequences, around 94% of them singletons. Germline CDR1 is SQVTM and CDR2 is ANQGSEA. J was trimmed by 0 bases and V by 7 bases; bases with no gene match: 6. The CDR3 is 14 residues long.

What was sequenced was CD4+ T cells from PBMCs. This rearrangement joins TRBV29-1 to TRBJ2-1; 7 bases fit TRBD2. This receptor was taken from a human donor in good health. The CDR3 coding sequence is TGCAGCGGGCTAAGCGGGGTCTCCTACAATGAGCAGTTCTTC. Encoded protein: CSGLSGVSYNEQFF.